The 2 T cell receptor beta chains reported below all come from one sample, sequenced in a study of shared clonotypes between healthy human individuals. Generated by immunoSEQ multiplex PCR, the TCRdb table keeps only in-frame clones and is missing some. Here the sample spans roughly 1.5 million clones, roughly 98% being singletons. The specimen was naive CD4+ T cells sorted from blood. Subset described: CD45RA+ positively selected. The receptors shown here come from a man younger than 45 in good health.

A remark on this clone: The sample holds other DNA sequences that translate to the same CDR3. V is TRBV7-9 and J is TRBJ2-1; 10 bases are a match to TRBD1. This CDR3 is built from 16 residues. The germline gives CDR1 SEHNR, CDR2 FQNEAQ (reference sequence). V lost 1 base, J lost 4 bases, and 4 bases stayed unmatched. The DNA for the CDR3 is TGTGCCAGCAGCTTAGGGGACAGGGGACGTTACAATGAGCAGTTCTTC. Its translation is CASSLGDRGRYNEQFF.

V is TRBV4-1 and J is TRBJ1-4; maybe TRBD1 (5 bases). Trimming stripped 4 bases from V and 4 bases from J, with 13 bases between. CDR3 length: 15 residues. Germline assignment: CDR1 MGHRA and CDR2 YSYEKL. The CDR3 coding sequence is TGCGCCAGCAGCCCCAGCGGAGGGGATAATGAAAAACTGTTTTTT. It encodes CASSPSGGDNEKLFF.